This record looks at one TCR beta chain sequence and its context. The antigen remains unidentified. Sequencing was performed with immunoSEQ multiplex PCR; in TCRdb, only in-frame clones are kept and a portion is missing. The table has about 9,000 clones, 58% seen once; the top ten hold about 30%. These data belong to a study of T cell repertoires in urothelial bladder cancer. Study observations and caveats: Carcinoma specimens had fewer T cells than benign specimens.

With 0 bases removed from V and 1 base from J, the gap between germline ends came to 12 bases. The germline CDR1 and CDR2 sequences are SGDLS and YYNGEE. This CDR3 region has 16 residues. The sequencing sample was made of tumor-infiltrating cells from bladder cancer. The chain has TRBV9 and TRBJ2-3, with unresolved D. This TCR derives from a human donor with urothelial carcinoma. CDR3 in DNA: TGTGCCAGCAGCGTAGTATCTAGTGGGGGCACAGATACGCAGTATTTT. It translates to CASSVVSSGGTDTQYF.